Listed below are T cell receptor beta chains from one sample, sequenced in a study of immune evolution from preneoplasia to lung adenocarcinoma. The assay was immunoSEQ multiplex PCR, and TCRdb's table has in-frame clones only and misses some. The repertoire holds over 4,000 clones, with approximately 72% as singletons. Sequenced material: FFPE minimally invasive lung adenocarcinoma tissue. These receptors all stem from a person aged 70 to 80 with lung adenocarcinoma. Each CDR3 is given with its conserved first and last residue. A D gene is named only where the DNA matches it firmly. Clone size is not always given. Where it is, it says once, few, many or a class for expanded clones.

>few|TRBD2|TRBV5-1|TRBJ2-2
CASSLAGENTGELFF
TGCGCCAGCAGCCTAGCGGGGGAGAACACCGGGGAGCTGTTTTTT
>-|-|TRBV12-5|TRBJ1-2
CARLKAWPTGGYTF
TGTGCTAGACTTAAAGCCTGGCCGACGGGGGGCTACACCTTC
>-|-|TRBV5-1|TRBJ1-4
CASSLSGSANEKLFF
TGCGCCAGCAGCTTGTCGGGGTCGGCTAATGAAAAACTGTTTTTT
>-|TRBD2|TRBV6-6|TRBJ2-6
CASSGAGAGANVLTF
TGTGCCAGCAGTGGAGCGGGAGCTGGGGCCAACGTCCTGACTTTC
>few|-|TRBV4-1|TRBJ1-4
CASSQVGASNEKLFF
TGCGCCAGCAGCCAAGTGGGGGCATCTAATGAAAAACTGTTTTTT
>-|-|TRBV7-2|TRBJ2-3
CASSLAGSVGDTQYF
TGTGCCAGCAGCTTAGCTGGTAGCGTCGGAGATACGCAGTATTTT
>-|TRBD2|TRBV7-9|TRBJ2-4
CASSLFEREGYIQYF
TGTGCCAGCAGCTTATTTGAGCGGGAGGGGTACATTCAGTACTTC
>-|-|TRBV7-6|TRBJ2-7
CASSLGPGNEQYF
TGTGCCAGCAGCTTAGGACCGGGGAACGAGCAGTACTTC
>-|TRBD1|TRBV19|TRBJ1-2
CASTGDSSNYGYTF
TGTGCCAGTACTGGGGACAGCAGTAACTATGGCTACACCTTC
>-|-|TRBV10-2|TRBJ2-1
CASQPDILASSYNEQFF
TGCGCCAGCCAACCTGACATACTAGCTAGCTCCTACAATGAGCAGTTCTTC
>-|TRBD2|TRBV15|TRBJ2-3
CATSSRISGGLDTQYF
TGTGCCACCAGCAGTCGGATCAGCGGGGGGTTAGATACACAGTATTTT
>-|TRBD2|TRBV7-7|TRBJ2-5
CASSSAGTAETQYF
TGTGCTAGCAGCTCAGCGGGGACCGCGGAGACCCAGTACTTC
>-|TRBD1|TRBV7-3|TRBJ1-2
CASSPTRTGGHGYTF
TGTGCCAGCAGCCCGACCCGAACAGGGGGTCATGGCTACACCTTC
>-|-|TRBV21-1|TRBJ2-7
CASSGGLF
TGTGCCAGCAGCGGGGGTTTGTTC
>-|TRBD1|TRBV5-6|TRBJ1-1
CASSSSPTGGLDEAFF
TGTGCCAGCAGCTCGAGCCCGACAGGGGGACTTGATGAAGCTTTCTTT
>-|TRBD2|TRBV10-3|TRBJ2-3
CAISESMRGGPLTDTQYF
TGTGCCATCAGTGAGTCTATGCGGGGGGGCCCGTTGACAGATACGCAGTATTTT
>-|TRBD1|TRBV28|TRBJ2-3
CASSLGQGSFGRGPTDTQYF
TGTGCCAGCAGCCTGGGACAGGGATCTTTTGGCAGGGGCCCGACAGATACGCAGTATTTT
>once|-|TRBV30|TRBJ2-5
CAWSPRIEWTQYF
TGTGCCTGGAGTCCTCGAATAGAATGGACCCAGTACTTC
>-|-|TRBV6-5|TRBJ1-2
CASRGGSNYGYTF
TGTGCCAGCAGAGGGGGATCTAACTATGGCTACACCTTC
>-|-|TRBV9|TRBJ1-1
CASSAAGLPGTEAFF
TGTGCCAGCAGCGCTGCTGGACTCCCCGGCACTGAAGCTTTCTTT
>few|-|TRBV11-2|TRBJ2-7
CASSPGTASSYEQYF
TGTGCCAGCAGCCCTGGGACGGCGAGCTCCTACGAGCAGTACTTC
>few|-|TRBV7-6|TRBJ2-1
CASSLEEGSHEQFF
TGTGCCAGCAGCTTAGAGGAAGGCAGCCATGAGCAGTTCTTC
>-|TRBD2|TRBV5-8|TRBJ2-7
CASSRPTLTSANYEQYF
TGTGCCAGCAGCCGCCCAACTCTGACTAGCGCGAACTACGAGCAGTACTTC
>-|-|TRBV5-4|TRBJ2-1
CASSFGQTVSYNEQFF
TGTGCCAGCAGCTTTGGTCAGACCGTTTCCTACAATGAGCAGTTCTTC
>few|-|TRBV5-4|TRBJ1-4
CASSLGSGADNEKLFF
TGTGCCAGCAGCTTGGGATCAGGGGCTGATAATGAAAAACTGTTTTTT
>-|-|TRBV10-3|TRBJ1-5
CAISESREVNQPQHF
TGTGCCATCAGTGAGTCTAGGGAGGTCAATCAGCCCCAGCATTTT
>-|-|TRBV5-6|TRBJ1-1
CASSLNTAEAFF
TGTGCCAGCAGCTTGAATACCGCTGAAGCTTTCTTT